This T cell receptor beta chain was sequenced for a study of shared clonotypes between healthy human individuals. Germline values: CDR1 SGHDT, CDR2 YYEEEE. This CDR3 has 15 amino acids. The V gene lost 4 bases and the J gene lost 6 bases, with 17 bases spanning the gap. Profiling relied on immunoSEQ multiplex PCR, and the TCRdb table lists in-frame clones only, not all of them. Of just under 350,000 clones in the sample, over 70% were seen once. The chain joins TRBV5-6 to TRBJ1-5, with D tentatively TRBD1 (5 bases). The sample was memory CD4+ T cells sorted from blood. The subset: CD45RA-negative fraction. This sequence originates from a man in his thirties or forties in good health. CDR3 residues: CASSPGARSGQPQHF. The CDR3, as DNA: TGTGCCAGCAGCCCTGGGGCCAGGTCGGGTCAGCCCCAGCATTTT.